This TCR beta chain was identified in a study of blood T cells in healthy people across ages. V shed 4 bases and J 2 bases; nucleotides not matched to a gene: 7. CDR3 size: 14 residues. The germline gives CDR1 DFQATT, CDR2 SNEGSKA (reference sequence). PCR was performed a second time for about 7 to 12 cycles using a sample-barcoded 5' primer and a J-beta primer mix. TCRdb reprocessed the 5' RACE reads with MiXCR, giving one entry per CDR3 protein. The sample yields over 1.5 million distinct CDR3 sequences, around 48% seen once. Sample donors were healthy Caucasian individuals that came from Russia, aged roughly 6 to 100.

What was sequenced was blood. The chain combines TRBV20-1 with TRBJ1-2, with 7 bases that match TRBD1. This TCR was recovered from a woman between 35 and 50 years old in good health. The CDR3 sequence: CSAKIGGRNYGYTF. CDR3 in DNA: TGCAGTGCTAAGATAGGGGGCAGGAACTATGGCTACACCTTC.